This T cell receptor (beta chain) emerged from a study of a mutant IDH1 vaccine in newly diagnosed glioma. Whole-study context: Radiotherapy, temozolomide, or both had been given previously, and both were given to most.

Trimming pared 4 bases from V and 0 bases from J, leaving 9 bases between. Per germline, CDR1 WSHSY and CDR2 SAAADI. The CDR3 is made up of 14 amino acids. Profiled with immunoSEQ multiplex PCR; TCRdb holds only in-frame clones, not every one. The sample has roughly 130,000 clones, around 80% seen once. Time point specified: week 11, during vaccination. The vaccine gave 300 ug of a 20-mer mutant IDH1 peptide subcutaneously per dose. This clone has more than one count but fewer than ten. Its antigen is undetermined. The chain is built from TRBV10-2 and TRBJ1-1; weak D call: TRBD1 (5 bases). The material sequenced was PBMCs, taken from a glioma patient whose treatment included an IDH1 peptide vaccine. The receptor was derived from a man aged 35-49 years with glioma. The CDR3 spells CASSARQLNTEAFF. CDR3 nucleotide sequence: TGCGCCAGCAGTGCTCGACAGCTGAACACTGAAGCTTTCTTT.